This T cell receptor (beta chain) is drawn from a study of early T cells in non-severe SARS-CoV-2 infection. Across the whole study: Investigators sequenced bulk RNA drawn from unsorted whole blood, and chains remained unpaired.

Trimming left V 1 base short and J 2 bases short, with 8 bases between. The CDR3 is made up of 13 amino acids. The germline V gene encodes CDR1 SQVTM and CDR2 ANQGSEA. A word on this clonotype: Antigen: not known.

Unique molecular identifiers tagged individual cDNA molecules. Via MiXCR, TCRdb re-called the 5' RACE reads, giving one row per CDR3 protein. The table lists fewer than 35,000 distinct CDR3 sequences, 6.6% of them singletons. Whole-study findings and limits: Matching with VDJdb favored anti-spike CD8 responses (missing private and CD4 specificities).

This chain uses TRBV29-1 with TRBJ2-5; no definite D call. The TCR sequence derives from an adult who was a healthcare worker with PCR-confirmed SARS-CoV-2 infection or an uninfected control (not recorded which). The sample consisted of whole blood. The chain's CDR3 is CSVEVVQQETQYF. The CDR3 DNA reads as TGCAGCGTTGAAGTGGTACAGCAAGAGACCCAGTACTTC.